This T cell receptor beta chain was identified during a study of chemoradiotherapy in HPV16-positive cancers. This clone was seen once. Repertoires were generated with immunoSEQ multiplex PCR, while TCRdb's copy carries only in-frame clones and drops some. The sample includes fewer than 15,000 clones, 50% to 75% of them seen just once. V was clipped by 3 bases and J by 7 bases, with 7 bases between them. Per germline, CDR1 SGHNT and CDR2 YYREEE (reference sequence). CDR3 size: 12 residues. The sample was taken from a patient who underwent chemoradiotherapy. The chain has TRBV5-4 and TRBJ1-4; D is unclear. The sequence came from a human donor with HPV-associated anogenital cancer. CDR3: CASSSAGEKLFF. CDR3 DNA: TGTGCCAGCAGCTCGGCCGGTGAAAAACTGTTTTTT.